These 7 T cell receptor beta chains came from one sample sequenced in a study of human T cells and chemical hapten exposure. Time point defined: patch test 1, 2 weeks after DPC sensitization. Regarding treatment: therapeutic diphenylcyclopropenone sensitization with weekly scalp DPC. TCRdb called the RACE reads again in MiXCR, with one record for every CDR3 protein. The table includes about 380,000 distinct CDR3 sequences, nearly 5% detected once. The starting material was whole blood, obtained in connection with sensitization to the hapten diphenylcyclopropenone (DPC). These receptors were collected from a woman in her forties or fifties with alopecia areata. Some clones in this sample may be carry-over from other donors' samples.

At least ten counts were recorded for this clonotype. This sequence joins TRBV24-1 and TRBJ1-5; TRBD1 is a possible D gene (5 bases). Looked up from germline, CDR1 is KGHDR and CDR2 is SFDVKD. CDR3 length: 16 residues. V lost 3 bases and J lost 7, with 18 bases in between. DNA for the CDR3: TGTGCCACCAGTGATCCGAGAGCGGGGGAACGGCAGCCCCAGCATTTT. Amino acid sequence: CATSDPRAGERQPQHF.

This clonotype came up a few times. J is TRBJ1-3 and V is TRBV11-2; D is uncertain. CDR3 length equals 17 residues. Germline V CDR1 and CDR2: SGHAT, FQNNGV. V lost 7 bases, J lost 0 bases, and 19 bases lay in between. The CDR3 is CASTNSPPGHSGNTIYF. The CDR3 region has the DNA TGTGCCAGCACCAATAGCCCCCCCGGCCACTCTGGAAACACCATATATTTT.

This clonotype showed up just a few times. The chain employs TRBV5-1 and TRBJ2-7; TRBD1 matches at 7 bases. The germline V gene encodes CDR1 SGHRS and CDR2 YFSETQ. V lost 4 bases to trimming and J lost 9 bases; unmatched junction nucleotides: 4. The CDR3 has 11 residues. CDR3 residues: CASSHRQGQYF. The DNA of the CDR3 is TGCGCCAGCAGCCACCGACAGGGGCAGTACTTC.

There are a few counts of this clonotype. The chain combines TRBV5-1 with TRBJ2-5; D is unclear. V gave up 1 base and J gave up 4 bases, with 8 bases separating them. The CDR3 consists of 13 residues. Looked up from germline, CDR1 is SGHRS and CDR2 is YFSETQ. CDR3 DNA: TGCGCCAGCAGCTTGTTTCCTAGAGAGACCCAGTACTTC. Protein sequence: CASSLFPRETQYF.

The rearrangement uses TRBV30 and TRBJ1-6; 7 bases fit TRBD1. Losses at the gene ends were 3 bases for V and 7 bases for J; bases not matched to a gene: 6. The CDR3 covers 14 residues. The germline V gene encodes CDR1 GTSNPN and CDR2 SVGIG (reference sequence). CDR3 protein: CAWRTGSFNSPLHF. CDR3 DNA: TGTGCCTGGAGGACAGGGTCTTTCAATTCACCCCTCCACTTT.

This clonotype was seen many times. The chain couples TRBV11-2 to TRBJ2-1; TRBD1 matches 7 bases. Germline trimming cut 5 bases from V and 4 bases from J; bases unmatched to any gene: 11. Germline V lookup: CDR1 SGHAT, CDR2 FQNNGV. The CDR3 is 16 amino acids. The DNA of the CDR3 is TGTGCCAGCAGCCAAAGGCGACAGGGTACTTACAATGAGCAGTTCTTC. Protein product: CASSQRRQGTYNEQFF.

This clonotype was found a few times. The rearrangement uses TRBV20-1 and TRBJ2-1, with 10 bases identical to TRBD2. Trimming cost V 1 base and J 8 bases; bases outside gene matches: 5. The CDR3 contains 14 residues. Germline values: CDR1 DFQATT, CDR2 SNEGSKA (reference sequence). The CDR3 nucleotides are TGCAGTGCTAGAGGCAGCGGGAGGGGTCATGAGCAGTTCTTC. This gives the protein CSARGSGRGHEQFF.